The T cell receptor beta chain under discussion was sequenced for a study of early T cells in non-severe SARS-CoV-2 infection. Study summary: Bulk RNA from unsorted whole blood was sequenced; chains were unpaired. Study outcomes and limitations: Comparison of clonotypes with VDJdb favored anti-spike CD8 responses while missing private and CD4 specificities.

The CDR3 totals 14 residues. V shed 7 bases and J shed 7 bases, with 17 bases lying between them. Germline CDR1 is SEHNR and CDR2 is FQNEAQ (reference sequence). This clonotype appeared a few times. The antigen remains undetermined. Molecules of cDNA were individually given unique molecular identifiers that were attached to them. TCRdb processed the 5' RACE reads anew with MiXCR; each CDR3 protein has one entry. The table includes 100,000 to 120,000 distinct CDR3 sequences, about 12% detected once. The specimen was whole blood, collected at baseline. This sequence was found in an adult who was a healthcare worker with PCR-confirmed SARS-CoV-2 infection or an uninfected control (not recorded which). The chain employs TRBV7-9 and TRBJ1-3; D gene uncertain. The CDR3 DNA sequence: TGTGCCAGCATCCGAGGGCCCCCGTGGAACACCATATATTTT. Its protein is CASIRGPPWNTIYF.